The rows below give T cell receptor beta chains drawn from one sample of a study of human T cells and chemical hapten exposure. TCRdb reanalysed the RACE reads using MiXCR and keeps one entry per CDR3 protein. The sample consists of around 350,000 distinct CDR3 sequences, around 5.5% of them appearing once. The sample consisted of whole blood, taken in connection with sensitization to the hapten diphenylcyclopropenone (DPC). The source is a woman aged 18-30 years with alopecia areata. Some clones in this sample may be carry-over from other donors' samples. Each CDR3 is given with its conserved first and last residue. The D gene is left open where the match is weak. The size entry is marked missing in some rows and otherwise reads once, few, many or a size class.

cdr3_aa cdr3_nt j_call v_call clone_size d_call
CASSPWDRGMNTEAFF TGTGCCAGCAGCCCCTGGGACAGGGGAATGAACACTGAAGCTTTCTTT TRBJ1-1 TRBV3-1 - TRBD1
CSVDSQNTEAFF TGCAGCGTGGACAGTCAGAACACTGAAGCTTTCTTT TRBJ1-1 TRBV29-1 - -
CASSTTLAGNTIYF TGTGCCAGCAGCACAACACTAGCGGGAAACACCATATATTTT TRBJ1-3 TRBV6-6 many -
CASSSAPGNSPNYGYTF TGTGCCAGCAGCTCAGCCCCAGGGAACTCTCCTAACTATGGCTACACCTTC TRBJ1-2 TRBV6-5 few -
CASSYDITGGNTGELFF TGTGCCAGCAGTTACGATATCACGGGGGGAAACACCGGGGAGCTGTTTTTT TRBJ2-2 TRBV6-5 few TRBD2
CASSETGVYTGVLFF TGCGCCAGCAGTGAGACAGGGGTCTACACCGGGGTGCTGTTTTTT TRBJ2-2 TRBV10-2 - TRBD1
CASALTGEITEAFF TGTGCTAGTGCCCTGACAGGGGAGATCACTGAAGCTTTCTTT TRBJ1-1 TRBV12-5 many TRBD1
CASTFRASGGTDTQYF TGTGCCAGCACTTTTCGGGCTAGCGGGGGTACAGATACGCAGTATTTT TRBJ2-3 TRBV2 - TRBD2
CSAHRTSGGRETQYF TGCAGTGCCCACCGGACTAGCGGGGGGAGAGAGACCCAGTACTTC TRBJ2-5 TRBV20-1 few TRBD2
CASSPGGGKTGELFF TGTGCCAGCAGCCCCGGCGGAGGCAAAACCGGGGAGCTGTTTTTT TRBJ2-2 TRBV6-2/TRBV6-3 - -
CASSGWDRENQPQHF TGTGCCAGCAGTGGATGGGACAGAGAGAATCAGCCCCAGCATTTT TRBJ1-5 TRBV6-1 many TRBD1
CASSILRTGGEGYTF TGTGCCAGCAGCATTTTAAGGACAGGGGGCGAAGGCTACACCTTC TRBJ1-2 TRBV7-2 - TRBD1
CASSMMLPTGAYEQYF TGTGCCAGCAGCATGATGCTCCCTACTGGGGCATACGAGCAGTACTTC TRBJ2-7 TRBV6-5 - -
CASATDSLNTEAFF TGTGCCAGCGCCACCGACAGTTTGAACACTGAAGCTTTCTTT TRBJ1-1 TRBV2 - -
CASSLRQGGFNEQFF TGTGCCAGCAGCTTACGACAGGGAGGTTTTAATGAGCAGTTCTTC TRBJ2-1 TRBV7-3 few -